The following is a TCR beta chain sequence with its context. This entry comes from a study of technical replicates of blood from several donors. Repertoires were generated with immunoSEQ multiplex PCR, while TCRdb's copy carries only in-frame clones and drops some. The table has 14,000 or so clones, around 81% seen once. The CDR3 is 15 residues long. V trimming: 2 bases; J trimming: 9 bases; junction bases outside the gene matches: 6. Germline loops: CDR1 MDHEN, CDR2 SYDVKM. The genes are TRBV28 and TRBJ2-1, with TRBD2 identical over 11 bases. The sample was PBMCs. The source is a human donor in good health. CDR3 in DNA: TGTGCCAGCAGTTTAACTAGCGGGGGACCGGGTGAGCAGTTCTTC. This codes for CASSLTSGGPGEQFF. Full variable domain (remainder filled in from reference TRBV28 and TRBJ2-1): DVKVTQSSRYLVKRTGEKVFLECVQDMDHENMFWYRQDPGLGLRLIYFSYDVKMKEKGDIPEGYSVSREKKERFSLILESASTNQTSMYLCASSLTSGGPGEQFFGPGTRLTVL.